Presented here are 15 T cell receptor beta chains from one specimen sequenced in a study of blood T cell repertoires in COVID-19. Clones were read by immunoSEQ multiplex PCR, and TCRdb kept only the in-frame ones, dropping some. The table has 150,000 to 200,000 clones, about four fifths seen once. The specimen sequenced was peripheral blood. Source of these receptors: a man in his fifties or sixties with acute or convalescent COVID-19.

The gene calls are TRBV9 and TRBJ1-2; TRBD1 aligns across 8 bases. The CDR3 covers 14 residues. The J segment lost 5 bases and the V segment lost 3 bases, leaving 6 bases of the junction unmatched. From germline, CDR1 is SGDLS and CDR2 YYNGEE. CDR3 sequence reads: CASSGRTGLYGYTF. The CDR3 DNA reads as TGTGCCAGCAGCGGACGGACAGGGTTGTATGGCTACACCTTC.

This clone occurred once. The CDR3 here is CASSSDRALAGAGQFF. CDR3 in DNA: TGTGCCAGCAGCTCAGATAGGGCACTAGCGGGAGCGGGGCAGTTCTTC. V and J are TRBV3-1 (or the pseudogene TRBV3-2) and TRBJ2-1, with 11 bases fitting TRBD2. Germline CDR1 and CDR2: LGHDT and YNNKEL (reference sequence). The CDR3 sequence is 16 residues long. After removal of 5 bases from V and 12 bases from J, the junction contained 15 bases not matched to a gene.

The chain carries TRBV19 and TRBJ1-2; D possibly corresponds to TRBD1 (5 bases). The CDR3 is 15 amino acids. Germline CDR1 is LNHDA and CDR2 is SQIVND (reference sequence). V lost 4 bases and J 2 bases, leaving 14 bases between the germline ends. The DNA of the CDR3 is TGTGCCAGTAGTAGGTTGCAGGGTCGGAACTATGGCTACACCTTC. Translated: CASSRLQGRNYGYTF.

V is TRBV7-2 and J is TRBJ1-3; the D gene is possibly TRBD1 (6 bases). The CDR3 spans 14 residues. Germline CDR1 and CDR2: SGHTA and FQGNSA. Trimming pared 0 bases from V and 4 bases from J, leaving 7 bases between. The CDR3 here is CASSLATGGNTIYF. In DNA form, the CDR3 reads TGTGCCAGCAGCTTAGCTACAGGGGGAAACACCATATATTTT.

V and J are TRBV7-2 and TRBJ2-3, with 10 bases lining up with TRBD2. This CDR3 has 17 residues. Germline CDR1 reads SGHTA; CDR2 reads FQGNSA. V dropped 3 bases and J dropped 0; count of bases not matched to a gene: 6. CDR3 nucleotides: TGTGCCAGCAGCTTGAGACTAGCGGGCCTTAGCACAGATACGCAGTATTTT. This codes for CASSLRLAGLSTDTQYF.

This chain links TRBV4-1 with TRBJ2-4; 14 bases fit TRBD2. The CDR3 runs to 17 residues. Looked up from germline, CDR1 is MGHRA and CDR2 is YSYEKL. V gave up 1 base and J gave up 4 bases; unmatched junction bases: 3. The CDR3 DNA reads TGCGCCAGCAGCCAAGGACTAGCGGGGGGGCGTAAAAACATTCAGTACTTC. Residues: CASSQGLAGGRKNIQYF.

V and J are TRBV6-2 or TRBV6-3 and TRBJ1-2, with D possibly matching TRBD1 (6 bases). Trimming removed 5 bases from V and 4 bases from J, with 14 bases in between. The CDR3 runs 14 residues. The germline CDR1 and CDR2 sequences are MNHEY and SVGEGT. This CDR3 is CASSPGQTPYGYTF. DNA of the CDR3: TGTGCCAGCAGTCCCGGACAGACTCCCTATGGCTACACCTTC.

This chain joins TRBV28 and TRBJ1-2; perhaps TRBD1 as D (6 bases). This CDR3 has 16 residues. Trimming removed 1 base at V and 6 bases at J, with 18 bases between. Germline V gene data show CDR1 as MDHEN and CDR2 as SYDVKM. The CDR3 region has the DNA TGTGCCAGCAGTTTATTCGGTGAGACAGGCTCTCATGGCTACACCTTC. It encodes CASSLFGETGSHGYTF.

This clone appeared a single time. The J gene is TRBJ2-1, the V gene TRBV3-1 (or the pseudogene TRBV3-2); TRBD2 aligns across 7 bases. The CDR3 is 14 residues long. Germline values: CDR1 LGHDT, CDR2 YNNKEL (reference sequence). The ends lost 6 bases at V and 3 bases at J; junction bases unmatched: 5. DNA of the CDR3: TGTGCCAGCAGTCAGAGGACTAGCTACAATGAGCAGTTCTTC. It is translated as CASSQRTSYNEQFF.

The V call is TRBV20-1, the J call TRBJ1-1, with unresolved D. Germline-derived CDR1 and CDR2 are DFQATT and SNEGSKA (reference sequence). The CDR3 loop spans 11 amino acids. The ends were cut back, 0 bases at V and 8 bases at J, with 7 bases in the middle. In nucleotides, the CDR3 is TGCAGTGCTAGAGAGAGAAGCGAAGCTTTCTTT. This sequence encodes CSARERSEAFF.

The V call is TRBV9, the J call TRBJ2-7; D is perhaps TRBD2 (6 bases). The V and J ends lost 0 bases and 0 bases respectively, with 10 bases between them. The CDR3 loop spans 15 amino acids. CDR1 is SGDLS and CDR2 is YYNGEE in the germline V gene. CDR3 coding DNA: TGTGCCAGCAGCGTAGGCGGGACTCTCTCCTACGAGCAGTACTTC. It is translated as CASSVGGTLSYEQYF.

V and J are TRBV6-6 and TRBJ2-1; TRBD1 matches at 7 bases. The J segment lost 6 bases and the V segment lost 5 bases, leaving 4 bases of the junction unmatched. From germline, CDR1 is MNHNY and CDR2 SVGAGI (reference sequence). The CDR3 has 13 amino acids. The CDR3 is CASSTGQINEQFF. Here the CDR3 DNA reads TGTGCCAGCAGTACGGGACAGATCAATGAGCAGTTCTTC.

This chain uses TRBV6-2 or TRBV6-3 with TRBJ2-7, with D perhaps matching TRBD2 (6 bases). Trimming cost V 6 bases and J 6 bases, with 18 bases left between them. The CDR3 has 14 amino acids. Per the germline V gene, CDR1 is MNHEY and CDR2 is SVGEGT. The chain's CDR3 is CASSLGGGIREQYF. CDR3 bases: TGTGCCAGCAGCCTAGGTGGGGGGATTCGCGAGCAGTACTTC.

This clone was picked up a small number of times. The V call is TRBV5-1, the J call TRBJ1-1; TRBD1 matches 10 bases. The CDR3 extends over 15 amino acids. Per the germline V gene, CDR1 is SGHRS and CDR2 is YFSETQ. With 4 bases clipped from V and 4 bases from J, the junction kept 7 bases outside the gene matches. The CDR3 spells CASSPRQGAVTEAFF. The CDR3 coding sequence is TGCGCCAGCAGCCCCAGACAGGGGGCCGTCACTGAAGCTTTCTTT. The complete variable domain, with remaining parts taken from reference TRBV5-1 and TRBJ1-1, reads KAGVTQTPRYLIKTRGQQVTLSCSPISGHRSVSWYQQTPGQGLQFLFEYFSETQRNKGNFPGRFSGRQFSNSRSEMNVSTLELGDSALYLCASSPRQGAVTEAFFGQGTRLTVV.

J is TRBJ1-4 and V is TRBV3-1 (or the pseudogene TRBV3-2); the D is unclear. Germline values: CDR1 LGHDT, CDR2 YNNKEL (reference sequence). The germline V and J ends were trimmed by 2 bases and 4 bases, with 8 bases remaining between them. The CDR3 extends over 14 amino acids. DNA for the CDR3: TGTGCCAGCAGCCAAATCGGCGGTAATGAAAAACTGTTTTTT. The encoded protein is CASSQIGGNEKLFF.